This section outlines one T cell receptor beta chain sequence together with its context. The sample belongs to a study of T cell responses to AZD1222 COVID-19 vaccine. The CDR3 loop spans 15 amino acids. J was trimmed by 3 bases and V by 7 bases; bases with no gene match: 11. Germline CDR1 LNHDA, CDR2 SQIVND (reference sequence). Clones were read by immunoSEQ multiplex PCR, and TCRdb kept only the in-frame ones, dropping some. There are 180,000 or so clones in the sample; around nine tenths occur only once, and around 3% lies in the top ten. The TCR sequence derives from an adult in good health. Source: peripheral blood, taken on day 0 of AZD1222 vaccination. This rearrangement joins TRBV19 to TRBJ1-2; 7 bases map to TRBD1. The CDR3 is CASTDTGASDYGYTF. The CDR3 DNA reads as TGTGCCAGTACCGATACAGGGGCCTCTGACTATGGCTACACCTTC.